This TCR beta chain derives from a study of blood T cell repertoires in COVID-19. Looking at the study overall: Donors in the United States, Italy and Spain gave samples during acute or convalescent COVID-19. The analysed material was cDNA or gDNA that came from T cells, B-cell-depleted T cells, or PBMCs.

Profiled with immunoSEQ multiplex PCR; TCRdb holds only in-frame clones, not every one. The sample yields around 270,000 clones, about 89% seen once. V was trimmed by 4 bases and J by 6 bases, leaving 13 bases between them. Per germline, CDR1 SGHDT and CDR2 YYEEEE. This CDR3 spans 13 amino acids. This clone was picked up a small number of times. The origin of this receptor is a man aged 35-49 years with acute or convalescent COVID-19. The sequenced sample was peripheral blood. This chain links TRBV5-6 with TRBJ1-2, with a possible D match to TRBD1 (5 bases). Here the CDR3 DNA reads TGTGCCAGCAGCCTAGAACGGACACATGGCTACACCTTC. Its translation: CASSLERTHGYTF.